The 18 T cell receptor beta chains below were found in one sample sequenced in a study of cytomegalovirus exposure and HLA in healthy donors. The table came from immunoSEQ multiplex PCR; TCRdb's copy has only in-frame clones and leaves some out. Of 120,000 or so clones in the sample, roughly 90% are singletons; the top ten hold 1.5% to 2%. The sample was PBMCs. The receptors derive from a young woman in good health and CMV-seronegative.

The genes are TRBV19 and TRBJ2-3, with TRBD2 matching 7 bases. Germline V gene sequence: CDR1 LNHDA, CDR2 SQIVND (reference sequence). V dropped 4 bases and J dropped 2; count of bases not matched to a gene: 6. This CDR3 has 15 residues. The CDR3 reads CASSTGLVITDTQYF. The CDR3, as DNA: TGTGCCAGTAGTACTGGACTAGTCATCACAGATACGCAGTATTTT.

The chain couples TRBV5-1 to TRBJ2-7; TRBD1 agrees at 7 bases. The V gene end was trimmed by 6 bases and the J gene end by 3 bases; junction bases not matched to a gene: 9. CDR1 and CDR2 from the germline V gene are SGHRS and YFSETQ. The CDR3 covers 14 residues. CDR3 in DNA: TGCGCCAGCACCCGGACAGGTATTTACTACGAGCAGTACTTC. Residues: CASTRTGIYYEQYF.

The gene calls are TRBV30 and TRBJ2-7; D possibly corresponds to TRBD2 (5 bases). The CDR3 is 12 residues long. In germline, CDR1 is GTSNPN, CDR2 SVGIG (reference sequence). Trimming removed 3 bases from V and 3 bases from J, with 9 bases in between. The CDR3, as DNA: TGTGCCTGGAGGGACTTGATCTACGAGCAGTACTTC. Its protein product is CAWRDLIYEQYF.

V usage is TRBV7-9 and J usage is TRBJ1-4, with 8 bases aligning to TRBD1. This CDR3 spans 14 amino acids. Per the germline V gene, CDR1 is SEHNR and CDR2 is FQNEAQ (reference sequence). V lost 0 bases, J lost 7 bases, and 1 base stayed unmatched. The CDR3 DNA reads TGTGCCAGCAGCTTAGCCACAGGGGGTGAAAAACTGTTTTTT. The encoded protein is CASSLATGGEKLFF.

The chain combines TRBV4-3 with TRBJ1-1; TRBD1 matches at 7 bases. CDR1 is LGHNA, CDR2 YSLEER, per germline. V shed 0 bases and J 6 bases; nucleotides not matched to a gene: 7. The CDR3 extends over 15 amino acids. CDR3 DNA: TGCGCCAGCAGCCAAGATGTCCAGGGGGACCCTGAAGCTTTCTTT. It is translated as CASSQDVQGDPEAFF.

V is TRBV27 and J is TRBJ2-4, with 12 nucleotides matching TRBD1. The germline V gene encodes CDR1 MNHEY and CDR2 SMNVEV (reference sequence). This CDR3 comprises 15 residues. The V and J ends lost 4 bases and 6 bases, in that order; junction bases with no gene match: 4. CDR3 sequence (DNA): TGTGCCAGCAGTTACCGGGACAGGGGGCTAAACATTCAGTACTTC. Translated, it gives CASSYRDRGLNIQYF.

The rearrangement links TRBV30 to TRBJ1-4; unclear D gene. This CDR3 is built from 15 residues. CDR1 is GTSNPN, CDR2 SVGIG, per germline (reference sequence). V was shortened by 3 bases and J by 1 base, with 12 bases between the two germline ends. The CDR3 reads CAWSRMKKTNEKLFF. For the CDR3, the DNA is TGTGCCTGGAGCAGGATGAAAAAAACTAATGAAAAACTGTTTTTT.

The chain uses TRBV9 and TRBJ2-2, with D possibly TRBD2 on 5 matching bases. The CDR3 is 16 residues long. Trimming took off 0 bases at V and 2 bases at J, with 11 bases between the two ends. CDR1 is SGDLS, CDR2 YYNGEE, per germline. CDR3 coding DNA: TGTGCCAGCAGCGTAGATCCGGGGTTCAACACCGGGGAGCTGTTTTTT. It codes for CASSVDPGFNTGELFF.

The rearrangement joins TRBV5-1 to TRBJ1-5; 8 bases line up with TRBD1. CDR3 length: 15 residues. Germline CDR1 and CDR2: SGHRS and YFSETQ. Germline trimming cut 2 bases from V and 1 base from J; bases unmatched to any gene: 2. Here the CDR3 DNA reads TGCGCCAGCAGCTTCACAGGGGGGAGCAATCAGCCCCAGCATTTT. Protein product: CASSFTGGSNQPQHF. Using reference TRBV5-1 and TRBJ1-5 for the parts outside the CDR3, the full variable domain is KAGVTQTPRYLIKTRGQQVTLSCSPISGHRSVSWYQQTPGQGLQFLFEYFSETQRNKGNFPGRFSGRQFSNSRSEMNVSTLELGDSALYLCASSFTGGSNQPQHFGDGTRLSIL.

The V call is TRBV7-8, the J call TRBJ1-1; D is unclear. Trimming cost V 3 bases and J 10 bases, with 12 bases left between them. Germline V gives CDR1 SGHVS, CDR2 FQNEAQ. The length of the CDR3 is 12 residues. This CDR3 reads CASSFSRETAFF. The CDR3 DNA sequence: TGTGCCAGCAGCTTCAGTCGGGAAACAGCTTTCTTT.

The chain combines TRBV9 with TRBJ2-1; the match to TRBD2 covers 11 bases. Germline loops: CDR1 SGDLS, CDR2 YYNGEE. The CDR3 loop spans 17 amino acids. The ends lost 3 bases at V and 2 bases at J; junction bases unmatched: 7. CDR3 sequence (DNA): TGTGCCAGCAGCGGAGGAACTAGCGGGGGCCCCTACAATGAGCAGTTCTTC. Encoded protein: CASSGGTSGGPYNEQFF.

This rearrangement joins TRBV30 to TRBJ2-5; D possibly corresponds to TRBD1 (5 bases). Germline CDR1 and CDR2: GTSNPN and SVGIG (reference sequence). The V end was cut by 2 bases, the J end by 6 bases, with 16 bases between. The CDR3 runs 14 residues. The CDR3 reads CAWSYGRDGQTQYF. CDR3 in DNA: TGTGCCTGGAGTTATGGCAGGGATGGACAGACCCAGTACTTC.

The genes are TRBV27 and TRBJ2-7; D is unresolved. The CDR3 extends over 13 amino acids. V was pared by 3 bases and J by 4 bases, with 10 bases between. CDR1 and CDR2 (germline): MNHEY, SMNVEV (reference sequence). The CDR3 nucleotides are TGTGCCAGCAGTTTCTCGCCAGTTTACGAGCAGTACTTC. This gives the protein CASSFSPVYEQYF.

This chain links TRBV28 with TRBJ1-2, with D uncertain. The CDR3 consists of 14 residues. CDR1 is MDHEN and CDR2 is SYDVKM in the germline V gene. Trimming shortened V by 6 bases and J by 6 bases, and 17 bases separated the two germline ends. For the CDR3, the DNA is TGTGCCAGCAGCCCGGCTGAGGTTACCAATGGCTACACCTTC. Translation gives CASSPAEVTNGYTF.

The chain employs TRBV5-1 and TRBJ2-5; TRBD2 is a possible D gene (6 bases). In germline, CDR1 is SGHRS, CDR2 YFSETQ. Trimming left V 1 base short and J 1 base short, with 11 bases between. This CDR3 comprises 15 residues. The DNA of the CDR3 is TGCGCCAGCAGCTTGACTACGACTAGCCAAGAGACCCAGTACTTC. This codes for CASSLTTTSQETQYF.

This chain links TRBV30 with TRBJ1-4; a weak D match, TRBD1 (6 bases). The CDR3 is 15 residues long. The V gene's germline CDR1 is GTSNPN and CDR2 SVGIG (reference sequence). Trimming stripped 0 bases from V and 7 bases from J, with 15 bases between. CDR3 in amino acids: CAWSVGGVSGEKLFF. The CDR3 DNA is TGTGCCTGGAGTGTAGGGGGAGTGTCTGGTGAAAAACTGTTTTTT.

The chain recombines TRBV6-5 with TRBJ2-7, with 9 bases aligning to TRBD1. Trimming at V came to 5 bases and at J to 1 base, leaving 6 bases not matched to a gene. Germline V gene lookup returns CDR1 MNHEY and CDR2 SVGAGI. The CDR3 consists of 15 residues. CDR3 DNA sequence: TGTGCCAGCAGTCCCGGGACAGGGACTTCCTACGAGCAGTACTTC. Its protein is CASSPGTGTSYEQYF.

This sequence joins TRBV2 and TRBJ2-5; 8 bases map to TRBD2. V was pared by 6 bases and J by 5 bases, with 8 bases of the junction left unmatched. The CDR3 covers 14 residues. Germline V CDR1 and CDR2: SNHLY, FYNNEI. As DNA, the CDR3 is TGTGCCAGCAGAGCCTTAGCGGGATGGGAGACCCAGTACTTC. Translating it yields CASRALAGWETQYF. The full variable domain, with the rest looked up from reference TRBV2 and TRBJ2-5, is EPEVTQTPSHQVTQMGQEVILRCVPISNHLYFYWYRQILGQKVEFLVSFYNNEISEKSEIFDDQFSVERPDGSNFTLKIRSTKLEDSAMYFCASRALAGWETQYFGPGTRLLVL.